Below, 15 T cell receptor beta chains from the same sample are listed, as sequenced in a study of blood T cell repertoires in COVID-19. The protocol was immunoSEQ multiplex PCR, while the TCRdb copy is restricted to in-frame clones and leaves out a portion. This table holds under 350,000 clones, roughly 91% found once. What was sequenced was PBMCs or T cells enriched from blood (not recorded which). These receptors came from a woman aged 60-75 years who had recovered from COVID-19.

This chain joins TRBV10-2 and TRBJ2-7; 7 bases are a match to TRBD2. This CDR3 comprises 13 residues. Germline assignment: CDR1 WSHSY and CDR2 SAAADI. V shed 6 bases and J 2 bases; nucleotides not matched to a gene: 4. CDR3 DNA: TGCGCCAGCAGAGCGGGGCCCGCCTACGAGCAGTACTTC. Translation: CASRAGPAYEQYF.

This chain connects TRBV30 to TRBJ2-2, with D possibly being TRBD1 (5 bases). V lost 5 bases and J lost 5, with 9 bases in between. This CDR3 has 12 amino acids. Germline assignment: CDR1 GTSNPN and CDR2 SVGIG (reference sequence). The DNA for the CDR3 is TGTGCCTGGGGCAGGGTAACCGGGGAGCTGTTTTTT. It yields the protein CAWGRVTGELFF.

This rearrangement joins TRBV2 to TRBJ2-5; TRBD2 matches at 13 bases. The germline V gene has CDR1 SNHLY and CDR2 FYNNEI. Unmatched junction bases numbered 5, after V lost 6 bases and J lost 1 base. The length of the CDR3 is 16 residues. In nucleotides, the CDR3 is TGTGCCAGCAGAGGACTAGCGGGGGCACTCCAAGAGACCCAGTACTTC. This encodes CASRGLAGALQETQYF.

V and J are TRBV4-1 and TRBJ2-7; D possibly corresponds to TRBD2 (6 bases). CDR1 and CDR2 from the germline V gene are MGHRA and YSYEKL. CDR3 size: 15 residues. Trimming left V 1 base short and J 6 bases short, with 16 bases between. The CDR3 coding sequence is TGCGCCAGCAGCCAAGGGGAGGCCCGGGTAATCGAGCAGTACTTC. Translation gives CASSQGEARVIEQYF.

In this sample, this clone turned up once. This chain uses TRBV11-2 with TRBJ2-7, with 8 bases that match TRBD2. The V and J ends lost 5 bases and 3 bases, in that order; junction bases with no gene match: 6. The CDR3 has 14 amino acids. Germline values: CDR1 SGHAT, CDR2 FQNNGV. The DNA of the CDR3 is TGTGCCAGCAGCATTTTAGCGGGATTCTACGAGCAGTACTTC. Encoded protein: CASSILAGFYEQYF. The full variable domain, rest sourced from reference TRBV11-2 and TRBJ2-7, is EAGVAQSPRYKIIEKRQSVAFWCNPISGHATLYWYQQILGQGPKLLIQFQNNGVVDDSQLPKDRFSAERLKGVDSTLKIQPAKLEDSAVYLCASSILAGFYEQYFGPGTRLTVT.

The J gene is TRBJ1-1, the V gene TRBV20-1; D uncertain. The CDR3 has 11 residues. V was pared by 6 bases and J by 5 bases, with 10 bases between. Germline lookup yields CDR1 DFQATT and CDR2 SNEGSKA (reference sequence). CDR3 coding DNA: TGCAGTGCGAAAGAGGATACTGAAGCTTTCTTT. It yields the protein CSAKEDTEAFF.

The J gene is TRBJ1-3, the V gene TRBV10-3; TRBD1 might be the D (5 bases). Germline lookup yields CDR1 ENHRY and CDR2 SYGVKD. Trimming removed 2 bases at V and 2 bases at J, with 13 bases between. The CDR3 length is 16 residues. The CDR3: CAISEIQGPTGNTIYF. The CDR3 DNA sequence: TGTGCCATCAGTGAGATCCAGGGCCCTACTGGAAACACCATATATTTT.

This rearrangement joins TRBV5-4 to TRBJ2-1; 11 bases are a match to TRBD2. Germline lookup yields CDR1 SGHNT and CDR2 YYREEE (reference sequence). The CDR3 length is 17 residues. J lost 9 bases, V lost 0 bases, and 11 bases had no gene match. The CDR3 spells CASSLGGLGTSGGEQFF. The CDR3 coding sequence is TGTGCCAGCAGCTTGGGAGGGTTAGGGACTAGCGGTGGTGAGCAGTTCTTC.

This clone appeared a single time. The rearrangement joins TRBV2 to TRBJ2-3; 9 positions agree with TRBD2. This CDR3 is 16 amino acids long. Trimming removed 7 bases from V and 2 bases from J; junction bases left unmatched: 10. Germline V lookup: CDR1 SNHLY, CDR2 FYNNEI. CDR3 sequence: CASTLRRTSATDTQYF. The CDR3 DNA is TGTGCCAGCACCCTCAGACGGACTAGCGCCACAGATACGCAGTATTTT.

V is TRBV30 and J is TRBJ2-3; 9 bases map to TRBD2. This CDR3 spans 15 amino acids. From germline, CDR1 is GTSNPN and CDR2 SVGIG (reference sequence). V was clipped by 2 bases and J by 2 bases; unmatched bases: 5. CDR3 in amino acids: CAWSRLAAHTDTQYF. In nucleotides, the CDR3 is TGTGCCTGGAGTCGACTAGCGGCCCACACAGATACGCAGTATTTT.

The gene calls are TRBV5-1 and TRBJ2-1; 15 bases are a match to TRBD2. Germline V gene data show CDR1 as SGHRS and CDR2 as YFSETQ. V was pared by 4 bases and J by 4 bases, with 18 bases of the junction left unmatched. The CDR3 runs to 21 residues. Here the CDR3 reads CASSQMTGGLAGGASYNEQFF. The CDR3 bases are TGCGCCAGCAGCCAGATGACAGGGGGACTAGCGGGAGGTGCTAGTTACAATGAGCAGTTCTTC.

This clone showed up just once. This chain uses TRBV11-2 with TRBJ1-1; TRBD1 agrees at 7 bases. The CDR3 runs 14 residues. J lost 4 bases, V lost 5 bases, and 7 bases had no gene match. Germline loops: CDR1 SGHAT, CDR2 FQNNGV. The DNA of the CDR3 is TGTGCCAGCAGCCACGGGGCAGGGGGCACTGAAGCTTTCTTT. It specifies CASSHGAGGTEAFF. Supplemented by reference TRBV11-2 and TRBJ1-1, the full variable domain reads EAGVAQSPRYKIIEKRQSVAFWCNPISGHATLYWYQQILGQGPKLLIQFQNNGVVDDSQLPKDRFSAERLKGVDSTLKIQPAKLEDSAVYLCASSHGAGGTEAFFGQGTRLTVV.

The chain recombines TRBV9 with TRBJ2-2, with 9 bases lining up with TRBD2. V trimming: 0 bases; J trimming: 6 bases; junction bases outside the gene matches: 9. In germline, CDR1 is SGDLS, CDR2 YYNGEE. The CDR3 sequence is 17 residues long. The CDR3 DNA reads as TGTGCCAGCAGCGTAGGATTGCTAGCGGGACCCTCCGGGGAGCTGTTTTTT. As protein: CASSVGLLAGPSGELFF.

CDR3 sequence (DNA): TGTGCCAGCAGTTTACAAGTCAGGGGTGGGGCATCCTACAATGAGCAGTTCTTC. This encodes CASSLQVRGGASYNEQFF. This chain joins TRBV27 and TRBJ2-1, with D perhaps matching TRBD1 (6 bases). The germline CDR1 and CDR2 sequences are MNHEY and SMNVEV (reference sequence). The CDR3 has 18 amino acids. V lost 2 bases and J lost 1, with 18 bases in between.

This clone was counted once. The rearrangement uses TRBV3-1 (or the pseudogene TRBV3-2) and TRBJ1-2; D is undetermined. Germline V gives CDR1 LGHDT, CDR2 YNNKEL (reference sequence). Trimming shortened V by 1 base and J by 2 bases, and 8 bases separated the two germline ends. This CDR3 is 14 amino acids long. CDR3 sequence reads: CASSQATGNYGYTF. The CDR3 DNA follows: TGTGCCAGCAGCCAAGCAACCGGGAACTATGGCTACACCTTC.